The clone carrying this T cell receptor (beta chain) occurred many times. What it binds is not known. Germline CDR1 is LNHNV and CDR2 is YYDKDF (reference sequence). V was shortened by 4 bases and J by 6 bases, with 13 bases between the two germline ends. The CDR3 has 13 amino acids. The data originate from a study of blood T cells in healthy people across ages. Study conclusions and caveats: The study regarded diversity estimates from one million T cells as underestimates.

The second PCR ran about 7 to 12 cycles with a sample-barcoded 5' primer and J-beta primers. TCRdb itself ran the 5' RACE reads through MiXCR, one entry per CDR3 protein. The sample records around 870,000 distinct CDR3 sequences, 25% to 35% being singletons. The sample providers were healthy Caucasian people from Russia, aged about 6 to 90. The clonotype was recovered from a woman aged 80 or older in good health. The chain joins TRBV15 to TRBJ2-7; D gene uncertain. The source material was blood. CDR3 sequence reads: CATSIGPPGEQYF. CDR3 nucleotide sequence: TGTGCCACCAGCATCGGGCCTCCGGGCGAGCAGTACTTC.